The 4 T cell receptor beta chains presented below share a single source sample, sequenced in a study of T cell responses to AZD1222 COVID-19 vaccine. Repertoires were generated with immunoSEQ multiplex PCR, while TCRdb's copy carries only in-frame clones and drops some. This table holds about 120,000 clones, about 91% found once. Source: peripheral blood, taken on day 0 of AZD1222 vaccination. All receptors derive from an adult in good health.

V is TRBV11-2 and J is TRBJ1-5; D uncertain. Germline V CDR1 and CDR2: SGHAT, FQNNGV. Trimming removed 0 bases at V and 5 bases at J, with 8 bases between. CDR3 length: 14 residues. The CDR3 bases are TGTGCCAGCAGCTTAGATGCAGGAGATCAGCCCCAGCATTTT. Protein sequence: CASSLDAGDQPQHF.

This sequence joins TRBV7-3 and TRBJ2-7; D possibly corresponds to TRBD1 (5 bases). From germline, CDR1 is SGHTA and CDR2 FQGTGA. Trimming left V 2 bases short and J 3 bases short, with 14 bases between. The CDR3 consists of 15 residues. CDR3 bases: TGTGCCAGCAGCTTACGAGCGACAGACATCTACGAGCAGTACTTC. This sequence encodes CASSLRATDIYEQYF.

This chain joins TRBV20-1 and TRBJ2-2, with D possibly matching TRBD2 (6 bases). V shed 3 bases and J shed 8 bases, with 16 bases lying between them. Germline-derived CDR1 and CDR2 are DFQATT and SNEGSKA (reference sequence). The CDR3 length is 14 residues. CDR3 region: CSASGRLGDGELFF. In DNA, the CDR3 is TGCAGTGCTAGTGGCCGACTAGGGGATGGGGAGCTGTTTTTT.

The V and J genes are TRBV10-3 and TRBJ1-1, with D possibly TRBD1 on 6 matching bases. The germline gives CDR1 ENHRY, CDR2 SYGVKD. CDR3 length: 14 amino acids. Trimming took off 6 bases at V and 1 base at J, with 12 bases between the two ends. The CDR3, as DNA: TGTGCCATCAGCGGGGGGCAGGGGAACACTGAAGCTTTCTTT. Its protein product is CAISGGQGNTEAFF.